This TCR beta chain emerged from a study of CD8 T cells in Susac syndrome. CDR1 is SGHTA and CDR2 is FQGTGA in the germline V gene. The CDR3 has 14 amino acids. Germline trimming cut 4 bases from V and 10 bases from J; bases unmatched to any gene: 9. TCR beta sequencing covered blood CD8+ and CD4+ T cells. The multiple sclerosis control cohort comprised treatment-naive individuals presenting with stable or active relapsing-remitting disease. TEMRA cells underwent FACS enrichment and CD8+ and CD4+ T cells underwent negative isolation. cDNA came from about 0.46 to 1 ug RNA primed by random hexamers. A single record per CDR3 protein comes from TCRdb applying MiXCR to the immunoSEQ multiplex PCR reads. This sample has about 120,000 distinct CDR3 sequences, with roughly 93% found just once.

The V call is TRBV7-3, the J call TRBJ2-3, with 9 bases aligning to TRBD2. The receptor was isolated from a human donor with multiple sclerosis. The sequencing sample was made of CD4+ T cells from PBMCs. CDR3 region: CASSSSGGPVSQYF. DNA for the CDR3: TGTGCCAGCAGCTCCAGCGGGGGGCCGGTATCGCAGTATTTT.